A single T cell receptor (beta chain) is shown here with its context. This sample was taken from a study of blood T cell repertoires in COVID-19. TCRdb's table, derived via immunoSEQ multiplex PCR, lists solely in-frame clones and lacks some. The sample includes some 99,000 clones, nearly 90% of them seen just once. V lost 4 bases and J lost 3; bases outside the gene matches: 9. From germline, CDR1 is SGDLS and CDR2 YYNGEE. The CDR3 spans 15 residues. The sequenced material came from peripheral blood. The receptor's source is a man in his 70s with acute or convalescent COVID-19. V and J are TRBV9 and TRBJ2-7; 8 bases match TRBD1. CDR3 amino acids: CASSPRTGIIYEQYF. Here the CDR3 DNA reads TGTGCCAGCAGCCCCCGGACAGGGATAATCTACGAGCAGTACTTC. Filled out from reference TRBV9 and TRBJ2-7, the complete variable domain reads DSGVTQTPKHLITATGQRVTLRCSPRSGDLSVYWYQQSLDQGLQFLIQYYNGEERAKGNILERFSAQQFPDLHSELNLSSLELGDSALYFCASSPRTGIIYEQYFGPGTRLTVT.